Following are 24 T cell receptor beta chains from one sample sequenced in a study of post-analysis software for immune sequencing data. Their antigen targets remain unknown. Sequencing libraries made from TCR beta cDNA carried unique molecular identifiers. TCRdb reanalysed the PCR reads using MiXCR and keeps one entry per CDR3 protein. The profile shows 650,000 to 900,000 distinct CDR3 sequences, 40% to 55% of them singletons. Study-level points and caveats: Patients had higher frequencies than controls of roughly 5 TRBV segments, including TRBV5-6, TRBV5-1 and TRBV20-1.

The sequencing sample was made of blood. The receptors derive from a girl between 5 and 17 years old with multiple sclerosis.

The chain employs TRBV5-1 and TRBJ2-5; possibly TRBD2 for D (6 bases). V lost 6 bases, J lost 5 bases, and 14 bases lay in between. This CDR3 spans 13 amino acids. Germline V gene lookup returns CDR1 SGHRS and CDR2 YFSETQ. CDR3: CASKDGSGETQYF. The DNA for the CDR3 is TGCGCCAGCAAGGACGGGAGCGGCGAGACCCAGTACTTC.

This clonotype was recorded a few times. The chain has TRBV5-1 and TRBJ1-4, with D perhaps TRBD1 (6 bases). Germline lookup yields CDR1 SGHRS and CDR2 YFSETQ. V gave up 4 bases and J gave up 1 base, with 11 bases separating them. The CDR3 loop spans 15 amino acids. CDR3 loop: CASSTSGVTNEKLFF. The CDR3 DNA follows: TGCGCCAGCAGCACCTCAGGGGTAACTAATGAAAAACTGTTTTTT.

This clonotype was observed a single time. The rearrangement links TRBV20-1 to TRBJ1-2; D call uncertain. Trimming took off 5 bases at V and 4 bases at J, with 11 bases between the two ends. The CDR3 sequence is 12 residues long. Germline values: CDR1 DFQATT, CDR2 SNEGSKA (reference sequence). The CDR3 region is CSAGRVIYGYTF. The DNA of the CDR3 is TGCAGTGCTGGTCGGGTGATCTATGGCTACACCTTC.

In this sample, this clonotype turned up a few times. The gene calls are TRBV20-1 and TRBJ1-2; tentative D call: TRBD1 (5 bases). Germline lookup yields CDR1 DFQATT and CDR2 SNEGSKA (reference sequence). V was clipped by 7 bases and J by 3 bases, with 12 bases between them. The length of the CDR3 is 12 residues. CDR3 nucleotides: TGCAGTGGTCTCCCGGGGCACTATGGCTACACCTTC. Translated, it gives CSGLPGHYGYTF.

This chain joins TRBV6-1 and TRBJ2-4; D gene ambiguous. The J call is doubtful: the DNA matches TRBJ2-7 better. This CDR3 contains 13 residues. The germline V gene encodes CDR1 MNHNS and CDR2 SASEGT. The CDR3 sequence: CASSPAITYEQYF. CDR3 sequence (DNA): TGTGCCAGCAGCCCGGCCATAACATACGAGCAGTACTTC.

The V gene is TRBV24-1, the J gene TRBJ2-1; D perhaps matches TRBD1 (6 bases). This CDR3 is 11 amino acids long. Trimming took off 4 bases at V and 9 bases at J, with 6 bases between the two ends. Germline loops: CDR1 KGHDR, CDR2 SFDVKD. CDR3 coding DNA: TGTGCCACCAGTGACAGGGGTGAGCAGTTCTTC. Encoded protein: CATSDRGEQFF.

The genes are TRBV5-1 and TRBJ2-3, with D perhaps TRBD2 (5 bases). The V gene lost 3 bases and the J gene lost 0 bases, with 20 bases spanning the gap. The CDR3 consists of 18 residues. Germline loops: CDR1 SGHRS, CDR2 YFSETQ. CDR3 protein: CASSSRLVGVGSTDTQYF. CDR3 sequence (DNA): TGCGCCAGCAGCTCACGGCTGGTGGGAGTGGGGAGCACAGATACGCAGTATTTT.

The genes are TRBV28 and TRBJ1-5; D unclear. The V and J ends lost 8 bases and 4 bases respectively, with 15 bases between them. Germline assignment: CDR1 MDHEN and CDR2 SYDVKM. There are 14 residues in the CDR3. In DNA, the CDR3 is TGTGCCAGCTGGGGTGCTTCGTATAATCAGCCCCAGCATTTT. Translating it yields CASWGASYNQPQHF.

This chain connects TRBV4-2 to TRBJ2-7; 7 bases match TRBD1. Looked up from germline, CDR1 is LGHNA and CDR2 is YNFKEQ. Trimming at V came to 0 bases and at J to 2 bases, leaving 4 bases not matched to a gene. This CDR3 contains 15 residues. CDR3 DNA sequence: TGTGCCAGCAGCCAAGAGTGGCAGGGGGCCTACGAGCAGTACTTC. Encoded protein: CASSQEWQGAYEQYF.

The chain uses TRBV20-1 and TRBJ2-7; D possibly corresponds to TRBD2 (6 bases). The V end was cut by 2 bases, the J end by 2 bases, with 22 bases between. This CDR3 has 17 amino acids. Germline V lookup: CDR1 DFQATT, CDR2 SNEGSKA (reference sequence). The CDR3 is CSARRQGFRDSAYEQYF. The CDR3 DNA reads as TGCAGTGCTAGACGTCAGGGCTTCAGGGACTCAGCCTACGAGCAGTACTTC.

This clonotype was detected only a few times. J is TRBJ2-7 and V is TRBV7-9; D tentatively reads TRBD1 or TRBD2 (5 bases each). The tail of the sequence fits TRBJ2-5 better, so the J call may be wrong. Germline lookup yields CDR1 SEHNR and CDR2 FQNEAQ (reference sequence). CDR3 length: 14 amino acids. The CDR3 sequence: CASSPGTEGETQYF. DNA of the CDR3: TGTGCCAGCAGCCCTGGGACCGAGGGGGAGACCCAGTACTTC.

CDR3 sequence reads: CSAHGQGGNSPLHF. The CDR3 DNA follows: TGCAGTGCACATGGACAGGGTGGGAATTCACCCCTCCACTTT. The chain is built from TRBV20-1 and TRBJ1-6; 8 bases are a match to TRBD1. Trimming removed 6 bases from V and 7 bases from J; junction bases left unmatched: 8. The germline CDR1 and CDR2 sequences are DFQATT and SNEGSKA (reference sequence). The CDR3 spans 14 residues.

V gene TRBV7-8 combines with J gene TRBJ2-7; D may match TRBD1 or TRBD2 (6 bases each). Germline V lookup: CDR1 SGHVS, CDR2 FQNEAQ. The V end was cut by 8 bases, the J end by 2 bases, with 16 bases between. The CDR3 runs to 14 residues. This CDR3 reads CASSGASDTYEQYF. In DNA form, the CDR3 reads TGTGCCAGCTCAGGGGCTAGCGACACCTACGAGCAGTACTTC.

CDR3 coding DNA: TGTGCCAGCAGGAGGGGAGGGGATACTGAAGCTTTCTTT. Translating gives CASRRGGDTEAFF. This rearrangement joins TRBV6-5 to TRBJ1-1, with D perhaps matching TRBD1 (5 bases). The CDR3 is 13 residues long. V lost 6 bases, J lost 5 bases, and 13 bases lay in between. Germline CDR1 reads MNHEY; CDR2 reads SVGAGI.

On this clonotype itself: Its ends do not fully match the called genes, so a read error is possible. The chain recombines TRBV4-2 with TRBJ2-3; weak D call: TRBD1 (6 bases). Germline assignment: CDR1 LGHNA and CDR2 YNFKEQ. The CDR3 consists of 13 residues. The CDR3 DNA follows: TGTGCCAGCAGCCGCCCAGCGGACAGATACGCAGTATTT. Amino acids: CASSRPADRYAVF.

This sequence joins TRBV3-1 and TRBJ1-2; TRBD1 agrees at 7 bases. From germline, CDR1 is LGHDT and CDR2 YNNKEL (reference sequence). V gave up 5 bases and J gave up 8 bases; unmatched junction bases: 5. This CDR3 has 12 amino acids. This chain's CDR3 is CASSGTAGGYTF. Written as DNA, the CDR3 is TGTGCCAGCAGCGGGACAGCGGGGGGCTACACCTTC.

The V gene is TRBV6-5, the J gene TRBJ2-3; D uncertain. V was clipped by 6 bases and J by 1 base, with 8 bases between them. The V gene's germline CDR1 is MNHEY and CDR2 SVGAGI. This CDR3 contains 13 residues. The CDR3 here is CASRETGTDTQYF. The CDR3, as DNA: TGTGCCAGCAGAGAGACGGGCACAGATACGCAGTATTTT.

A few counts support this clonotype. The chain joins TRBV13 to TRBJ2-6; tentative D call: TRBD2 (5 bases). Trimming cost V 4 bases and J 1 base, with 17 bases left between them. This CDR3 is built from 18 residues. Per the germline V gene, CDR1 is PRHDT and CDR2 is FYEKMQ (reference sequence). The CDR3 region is CASSSGPFGMSGANVLTF. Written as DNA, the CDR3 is TGTGCCAGCAGCTCGGGCCCTTTCGGGATGTCTGGGGCCAACGTCCTGACTTTC.

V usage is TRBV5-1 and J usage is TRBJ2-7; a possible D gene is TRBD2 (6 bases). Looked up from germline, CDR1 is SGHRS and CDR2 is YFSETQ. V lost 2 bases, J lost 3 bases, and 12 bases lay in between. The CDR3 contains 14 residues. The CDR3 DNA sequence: TGCGCCAGCAGCTTCCGGGACGGGGGCTACGAGCAGTACTTC. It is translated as CASSFRDGGYEQYF.

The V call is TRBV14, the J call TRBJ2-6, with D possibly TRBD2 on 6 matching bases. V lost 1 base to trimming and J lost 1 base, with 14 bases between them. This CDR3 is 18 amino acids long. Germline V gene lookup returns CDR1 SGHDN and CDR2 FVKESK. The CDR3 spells CASSQGALALSGANVLTF. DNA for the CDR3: TGTGCCAGCAGCCAAGGGGCACTAGCCTTATCTGGGGCCAACGTCCTGACTTTC.

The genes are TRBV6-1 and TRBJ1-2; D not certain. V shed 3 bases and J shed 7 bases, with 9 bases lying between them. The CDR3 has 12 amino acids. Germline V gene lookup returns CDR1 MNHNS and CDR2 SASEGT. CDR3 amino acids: CASSDPLLGYTF. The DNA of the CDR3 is TGTGCCAGCAGTGACCCCCTCCTTGGCTACACCTTC.

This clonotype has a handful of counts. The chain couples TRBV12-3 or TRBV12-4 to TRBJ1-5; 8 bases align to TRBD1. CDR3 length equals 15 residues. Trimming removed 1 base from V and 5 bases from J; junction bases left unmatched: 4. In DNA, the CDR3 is TGTGCCAGCAGTTTAGGGACAGGGATTTATCAGCCCCAGCATTTT. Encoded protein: CASSLGTGIYQPQHF.

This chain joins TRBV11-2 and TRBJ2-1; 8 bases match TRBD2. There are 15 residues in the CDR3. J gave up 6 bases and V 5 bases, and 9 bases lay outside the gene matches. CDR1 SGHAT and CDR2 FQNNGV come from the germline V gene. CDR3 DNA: TGTGCCAGCAGCCTTAGCGGGAAAAAAGTCAATGAGCAGTTCTTC. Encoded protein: CASSLSGKKVNEQFF. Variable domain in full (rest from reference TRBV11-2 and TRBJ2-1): EAGVAQSPRYKIIEKRQSVAFWCNPISGHATLYWYQQILGQGPKLLIQFQNNGVVDDSQLPKDRFSAERLKGVDSTLKIQPAKLEDSAVYLCASSLSGKKVNEQFFGPGTRLTVL.

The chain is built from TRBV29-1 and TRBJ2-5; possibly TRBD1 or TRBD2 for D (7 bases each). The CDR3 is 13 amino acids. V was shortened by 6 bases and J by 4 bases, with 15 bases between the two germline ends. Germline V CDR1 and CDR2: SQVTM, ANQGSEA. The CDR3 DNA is TGCAGCGTGGAAACAGGGGAGGGAGAGACCCAGTACTTC. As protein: CSVETGEGETQYF.